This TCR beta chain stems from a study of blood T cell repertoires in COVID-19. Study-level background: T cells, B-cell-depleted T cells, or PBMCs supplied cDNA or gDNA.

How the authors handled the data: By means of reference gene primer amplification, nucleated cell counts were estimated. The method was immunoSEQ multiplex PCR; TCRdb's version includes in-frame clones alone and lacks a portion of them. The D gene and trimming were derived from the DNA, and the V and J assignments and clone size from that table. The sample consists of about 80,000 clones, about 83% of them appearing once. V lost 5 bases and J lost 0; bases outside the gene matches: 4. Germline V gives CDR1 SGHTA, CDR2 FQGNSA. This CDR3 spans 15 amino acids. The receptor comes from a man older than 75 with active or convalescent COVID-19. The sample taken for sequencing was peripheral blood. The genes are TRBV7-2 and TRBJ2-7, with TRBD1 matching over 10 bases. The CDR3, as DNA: TGTGCCAGCAGCAGGGGACAGGGGTCCTCCTACGAGCAGTACTTC. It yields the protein CASSRGQGSSYEQYF.